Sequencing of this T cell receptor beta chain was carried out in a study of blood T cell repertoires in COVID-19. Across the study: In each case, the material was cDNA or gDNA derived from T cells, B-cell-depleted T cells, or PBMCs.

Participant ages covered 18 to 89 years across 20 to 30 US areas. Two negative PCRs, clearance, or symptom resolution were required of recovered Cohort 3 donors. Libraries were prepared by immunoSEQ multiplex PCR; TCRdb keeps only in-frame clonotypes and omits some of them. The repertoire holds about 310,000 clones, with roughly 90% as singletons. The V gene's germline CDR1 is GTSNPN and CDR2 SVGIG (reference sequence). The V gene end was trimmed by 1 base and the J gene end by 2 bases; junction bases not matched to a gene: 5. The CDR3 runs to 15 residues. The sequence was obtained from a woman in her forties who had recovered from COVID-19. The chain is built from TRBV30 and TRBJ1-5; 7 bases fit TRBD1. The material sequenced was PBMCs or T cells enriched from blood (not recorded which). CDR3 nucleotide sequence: TGTGCCTGGAGTGAAGGGACAGCGGGCAATCAGCCCCAGCATTTT. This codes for CAWSEGTAGNQPQHF.